This T cell receptor beta chain comes out of a study of T cells in Graves' hyperthyroidism and ophthalmopathy. The length of the CDR3 is 13 residues. Trimming cost V 11 bases and J 2 bases, with 16 bases left between them. Germline V gene data show CDR1 as ENHRY and CDR2 as SYGVKD. Stable Graves' hyperthyroidism meant no ophthalmopathy progression within 18 months. In making diagnoses, clinical symptoms, serum thyroxine and TRAb, thyroid ultrasound and orbital computed tomography were all used. This clonotype was detected a few times. Its specificity is not known. Amplification yielded TCR beta CDR3 regions, with RNA transcripts as the source. RT-PCR in the first round (using the HTBI primer set) targeted the TCR CDR3. TCRdb reprocessed the multiplex PCR reads with MiXCR, giving one entry per CDR3 protein. The profile shows around 340,000 distinct CDR3 sequences, over 15% of them singletons. Study-wide results and caveats: Ophthalmopathy and stable hyperthyroidism were separated by a 13 V-J model.

This clonotype originated in a young man with Graves' hyperthyroidism. The genes are TRBV10-3 and TRBJ2-7; D call uncertain. Material for sequencing was blood. The CDR3 nucleotides are TGTGCCGCTGAGGATTCTCTGACCTACGAGCAGTACTTC. Amino acid sequence: CAAEDSLTYEQYF.